The clone carrying this T cell receptor (beta chain) was picked up many times. Its antigen is unknown. CDR1 and CDR2 (germline): LGHNA, YSLEER. CDR3 length equals 15 residues. Trimming removed 0 bases at V and 5 bases at J, with 13 bases between. This sample is drawn from a study of blood T cells in healthy people across ages. It was with a sample-barcoded 5' primer and a J-beta primer mix that a second PCR of roughly 7 to 12 cycles was run. MiXCR, applied by TCRdb to the 5' RACE reads, yields one record per CDR3 protein. The sample lists 500,000 to 650,000 distinct CDR3 sequences; roughly a quarter were seen once. Notes on the study in general: Estimated diversity that came from one million T cells was considered an underestimate. Long-lived donors had more naive CD4+ cells and higher diversity than aged donors.

The same sample was also used in a study of T cells of mothers and their children.

The chain combines TRBV4-3 with TRBJ2-5, with D possibly TRBD2 on 6 matching bases. Input material: blood. The TCR sequence derives from a boy between 2 and 10 years old in good health. This CDR3 reads CASSQDWVGGETQYF. For the CDR3, the DNA is TGCGCCAGCAGCCAAGACTGGGTTGGGGGGGAGACCCAGTACTTC.